This entry features one T cell receptor beta chain sequence. The repertoire was sequenced with immunoSEQ multiplex PCR; TCRdb's copy has only in-frame clones and lacks some. This table has about 100,000 clones, around 96% appearing once. These data originate in a study of technical replicates of blood from a handful of donors. Sequenced input: T cells isolated from PBMCs. The clonotype comes from a human donor in good health.

CDR3 sequence: CASSLVAENTEAFF. CDR3 nucleotides: TGCGCCAGCAGCTTGGTGGCGGAGAACACTGAAGCTTTCTTT. The V and J genes are TRBV5-1 and TRBJ1-1, with D unresolved. The CDR3 is 14 residues long. Germline-derived CDR1 and CDR2 are SGHRS and YFSETQ. Trimming stripped 0 bases from V and 1 base from J, with 7 bases between.